This T cell receptor beta chain was obtained from a study of shared clonotypes between healthy human individuals. This clone has a single count. The germline CDR1 and CDR2 sequences are SEHNR and FQNEAQ (reference sequence). There are 16 residues in the CDR3. With 5 bases removed from V and 1 base from J, the gap between germline ends came to 17 bases. Genomic DNA from each subset was divided evenly over several immunoSEQ plates. Generated by immunoSEQ multiplex PCR, the TCRdb table keeps only in-frame clones and is missing some. The table includes about 2.3 million clones, 85% to 95% detected once. The source is a young man in good health. Some clones in this sample may be carry-over from other donors' samples. The sample comprised naive CD4+ T cells from PBMCs. Indicated subset: CD45RA+ positively selected. The rearrangement links TRBV7-9 to TRBJ1-1; tentative D call: TRBD1 (5 bases). The CDR3 loop is CASSEGWGGANTEAFF. CDR3 nucleotides: TGTGCCAGCAGCGAAGGTTGGGGAGGGGCGAACACTGAAGCTTTCTTT.